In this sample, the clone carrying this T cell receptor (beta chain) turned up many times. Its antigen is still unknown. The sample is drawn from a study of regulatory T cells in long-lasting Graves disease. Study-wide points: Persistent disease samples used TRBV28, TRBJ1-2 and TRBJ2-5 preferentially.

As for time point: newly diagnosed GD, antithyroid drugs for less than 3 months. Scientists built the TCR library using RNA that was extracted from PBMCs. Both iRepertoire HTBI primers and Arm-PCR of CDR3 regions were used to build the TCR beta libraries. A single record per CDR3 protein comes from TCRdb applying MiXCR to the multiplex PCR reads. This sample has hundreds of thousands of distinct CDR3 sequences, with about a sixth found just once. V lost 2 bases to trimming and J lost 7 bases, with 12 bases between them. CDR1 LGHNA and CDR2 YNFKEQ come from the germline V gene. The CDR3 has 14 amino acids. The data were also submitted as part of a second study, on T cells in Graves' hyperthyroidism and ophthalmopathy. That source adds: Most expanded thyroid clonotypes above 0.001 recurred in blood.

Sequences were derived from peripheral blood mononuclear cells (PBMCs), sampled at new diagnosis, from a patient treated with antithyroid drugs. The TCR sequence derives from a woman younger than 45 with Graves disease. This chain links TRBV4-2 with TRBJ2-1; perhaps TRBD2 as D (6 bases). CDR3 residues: CASSQRDSINEQFF. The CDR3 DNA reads TGTGCCAGCAGCCAACGGGACTCAATTAATGAGCAGTTCTTC.